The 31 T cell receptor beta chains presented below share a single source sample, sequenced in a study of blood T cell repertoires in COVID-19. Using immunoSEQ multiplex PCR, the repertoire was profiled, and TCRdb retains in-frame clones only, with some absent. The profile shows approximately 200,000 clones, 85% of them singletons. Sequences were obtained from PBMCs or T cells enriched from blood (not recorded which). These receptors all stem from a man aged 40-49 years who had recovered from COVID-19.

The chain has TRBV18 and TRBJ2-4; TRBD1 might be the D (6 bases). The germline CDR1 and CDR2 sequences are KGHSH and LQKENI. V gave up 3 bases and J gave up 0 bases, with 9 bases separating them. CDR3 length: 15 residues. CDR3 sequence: CASSPRDTAKNIQYF. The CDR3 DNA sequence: TGTGCCAGCTCACCCCGGGACACAGCCAAAAACATTCAGTACTTC.

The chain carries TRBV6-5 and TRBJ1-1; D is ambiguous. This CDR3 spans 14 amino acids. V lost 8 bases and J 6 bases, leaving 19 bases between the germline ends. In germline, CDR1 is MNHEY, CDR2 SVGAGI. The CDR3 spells CASVAPGGRPEAFF. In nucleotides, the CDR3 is TGTGCCAGCGTCGCCCCTGGAGGGCGGCCTGAAGCTTTCTTT.

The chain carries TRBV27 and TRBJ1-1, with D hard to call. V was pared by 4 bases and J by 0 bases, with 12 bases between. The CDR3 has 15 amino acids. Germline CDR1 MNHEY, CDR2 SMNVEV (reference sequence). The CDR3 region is CASSWSGILNTEAFF. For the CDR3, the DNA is TGTGCCAGCAGTTGGTCCGGGATTTTGAACACTGAAGCTTTCTTT.

CDR3 DNA: TGCGCCAGCAGCTTGGTACAGGGGGTAGGTCAAGAGACCCAGTACTTC. Translated, it gives CASSLVQGVGQETQYF. The chain links TRBV5-1 to TRBJ2-5, with TRBD1 identical over 8 bases. With 0 bases clipped from V and 2 bases from J, the junction kept 6 bases outside the gene matches. This CDR3 is 16 amino acids long. Germline loops: CDR1 SGHRS, CDR2 YFSETQ.

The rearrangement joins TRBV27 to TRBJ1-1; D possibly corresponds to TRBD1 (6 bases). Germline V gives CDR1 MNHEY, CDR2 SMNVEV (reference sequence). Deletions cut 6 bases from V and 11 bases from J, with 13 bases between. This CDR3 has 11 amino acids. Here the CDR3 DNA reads TGTGCCAGCAGCAACAGGGTATCGGCTTTCTTT. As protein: CASSNRVSAFF.

DNA of the CDR3: TGTGCCAGCAGCCCATCTACAACTCACAGGGGGCAGCGGGAAATGACCTTC. It encodes CASSPSTTHRGQREMTF. This chain links TRBV14 with TRBJ1-2, with 9 bases identical to TRBD1. Trimming took 4 bases from V and 14 from J; bases not matched to a gene: 23. The CDR3 sequence is 17 residues long. Germline CDR1 reads SGHDN; CDR2 reads FVKESK. Supplemented by reference TRBV14 and TRBJ1-2, the full variable domain reads EAGVTQFPSHSVIEKGQTVTLRCDPISGHDNLYWYRRVMGKEIKFLLHFVKESKQDESGMPNNRFLAERTGGTYSTLKVQPAELEDSGVYFCASSPSTTHRGQREMTFGSGTRLTVV.

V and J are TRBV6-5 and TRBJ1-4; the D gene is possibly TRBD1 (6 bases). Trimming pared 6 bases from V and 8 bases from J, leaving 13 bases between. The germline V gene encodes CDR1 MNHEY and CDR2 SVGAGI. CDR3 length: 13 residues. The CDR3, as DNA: TGTGCCAGCAGGGGGTCTAGGGGGGAAAAACTGTTTTTT. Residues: CASRGSRGEKLFF.

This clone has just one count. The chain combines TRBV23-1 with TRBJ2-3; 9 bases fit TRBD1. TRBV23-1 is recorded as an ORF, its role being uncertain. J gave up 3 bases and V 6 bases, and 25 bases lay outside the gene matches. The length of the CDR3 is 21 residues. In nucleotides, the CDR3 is TGCGCCAGCAGGGCGTATGTAACATTGTGGGGACAGGGTTTGGGGACAGATACGCAGTATTTT. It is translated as CASRAYVTLWGQGLGTDTQYF.

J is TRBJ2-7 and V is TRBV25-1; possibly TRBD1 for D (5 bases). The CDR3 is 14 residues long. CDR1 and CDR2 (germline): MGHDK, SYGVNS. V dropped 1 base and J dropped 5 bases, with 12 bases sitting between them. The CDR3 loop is CASSESQGLNEQYF. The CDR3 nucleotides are TGTGCCAGCAGTGAATCTCAGGGTCTTAACGAGCAGTACTTC.

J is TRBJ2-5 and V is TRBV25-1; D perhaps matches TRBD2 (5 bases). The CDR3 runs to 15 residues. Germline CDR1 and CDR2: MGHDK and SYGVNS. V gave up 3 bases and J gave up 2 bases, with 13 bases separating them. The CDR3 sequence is CASSDSASGQETQYF. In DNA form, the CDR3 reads TGTGCCAGCAGTGACTCCGCCAGCGGACAAGAGACCCAGTACTTC.

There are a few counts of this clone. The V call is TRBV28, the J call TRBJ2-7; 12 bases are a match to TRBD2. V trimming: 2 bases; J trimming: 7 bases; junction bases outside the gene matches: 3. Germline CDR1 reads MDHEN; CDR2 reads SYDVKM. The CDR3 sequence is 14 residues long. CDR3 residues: CASSLTSGRFEQYF. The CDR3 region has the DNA TGTGCCAGCAGTTTAACTAGCGGGAGGTTTGAGCAGTACTTC.

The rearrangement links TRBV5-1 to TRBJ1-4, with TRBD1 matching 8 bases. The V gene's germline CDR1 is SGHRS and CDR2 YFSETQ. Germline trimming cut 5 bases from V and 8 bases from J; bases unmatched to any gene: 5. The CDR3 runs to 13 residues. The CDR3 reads CASRDRVGEKLFF. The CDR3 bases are TGCGCCAGCAGGGACAGGGTAGGGGAAAAACTGTTTTTT.

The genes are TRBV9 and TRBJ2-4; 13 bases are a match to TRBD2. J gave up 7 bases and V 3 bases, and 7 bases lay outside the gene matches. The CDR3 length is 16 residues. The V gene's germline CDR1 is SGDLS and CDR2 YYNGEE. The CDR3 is CASSAYPTSGRNIQYF. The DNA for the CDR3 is TGTGCCAGCAGCGCGTATCCGACTAGCGGGAGGAACATTCAGTACTTC.

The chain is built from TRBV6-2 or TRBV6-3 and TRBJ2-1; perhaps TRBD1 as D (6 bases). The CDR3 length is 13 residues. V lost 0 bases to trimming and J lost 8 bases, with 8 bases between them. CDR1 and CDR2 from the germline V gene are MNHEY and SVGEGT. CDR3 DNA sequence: TGTGCCAGCAGTTACTCGGGGGCCCATGAGCAGTTCTTC. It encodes CASSYSGAHEQFF.

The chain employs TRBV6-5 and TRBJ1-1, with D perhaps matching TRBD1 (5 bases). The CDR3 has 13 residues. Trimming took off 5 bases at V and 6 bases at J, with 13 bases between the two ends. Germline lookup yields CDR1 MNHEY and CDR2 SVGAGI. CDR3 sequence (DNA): TGTGCCAGCAGTCCAGTGGTGGGGCCTGAAGCTTTCTTT. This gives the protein CASSPVVGPEAFF.

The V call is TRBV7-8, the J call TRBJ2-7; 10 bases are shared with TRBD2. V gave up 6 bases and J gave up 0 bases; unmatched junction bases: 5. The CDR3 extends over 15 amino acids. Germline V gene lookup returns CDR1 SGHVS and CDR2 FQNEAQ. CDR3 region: CASRLTSGFSYEQYF. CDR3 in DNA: TGTGCCAGCAGACTGACTAGCGGGTTCTCCTACGAGCAGTACTTC.

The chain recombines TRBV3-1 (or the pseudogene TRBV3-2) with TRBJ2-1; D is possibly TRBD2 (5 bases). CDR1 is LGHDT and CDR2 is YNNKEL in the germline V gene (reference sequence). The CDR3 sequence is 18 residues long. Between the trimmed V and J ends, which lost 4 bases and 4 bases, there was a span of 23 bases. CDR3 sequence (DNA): TGTGCCAGCAGCCCCAACCCCCCCTTGCGGGTTCCATACAATGAGCAGTTCTTC. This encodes CASSPNPPLRVPYNEQFF.

CDR3 nucleotides: TGTGCCAGCAGCTTGATAGCGGGAGCAGCCTACGAGCAGTACTTC. As protein: CASSLIAGAAYEQYF. The chain recombines TRBV7-2 with TRBJ2-7, with 9 positions matching TRBD2. V lost 3 bases to trimming and J lost 2 bases; unmatched junction nucleotides: 5. CDR1 and CDR2 (germline): SGHTA, FQGNSA. This CDR3 is 15 amino acids long.

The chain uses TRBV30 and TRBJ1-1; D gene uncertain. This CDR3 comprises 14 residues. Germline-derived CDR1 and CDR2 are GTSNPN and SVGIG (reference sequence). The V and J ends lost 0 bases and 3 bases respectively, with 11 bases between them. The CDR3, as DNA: TGTGCCTGGAGTGTACGGTCGGGAGACACTGAAGCTTTCTTT. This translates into CAWSVRSGDTEAFF.

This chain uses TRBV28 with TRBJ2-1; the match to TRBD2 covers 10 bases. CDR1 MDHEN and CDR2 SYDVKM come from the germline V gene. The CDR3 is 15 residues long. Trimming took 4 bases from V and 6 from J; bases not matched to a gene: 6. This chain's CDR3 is CASSYEREGLNEQFF. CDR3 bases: TGTGCCAGCAGTTATGAGCGGGAGGGCCTCAATGAGCAGTTCTTC.

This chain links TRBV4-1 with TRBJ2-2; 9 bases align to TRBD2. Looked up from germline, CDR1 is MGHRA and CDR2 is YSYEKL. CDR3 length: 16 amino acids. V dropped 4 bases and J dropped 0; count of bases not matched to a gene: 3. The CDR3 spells CASSRGLATNTGELFF. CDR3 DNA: TGCGCCAGCAGCCGAGGACTAGCGACGAACACCGGGGAGCTGTTTTTT.

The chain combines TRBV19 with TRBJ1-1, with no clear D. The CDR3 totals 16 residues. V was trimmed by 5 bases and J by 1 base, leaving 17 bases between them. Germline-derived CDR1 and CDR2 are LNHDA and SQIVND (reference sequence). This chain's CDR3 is CASSPPIHARNTEAFF. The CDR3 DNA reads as TGTGCCAGTAGTCCCCCGATCCACGCGAGGAACACTGAAGCTTTCTTT.

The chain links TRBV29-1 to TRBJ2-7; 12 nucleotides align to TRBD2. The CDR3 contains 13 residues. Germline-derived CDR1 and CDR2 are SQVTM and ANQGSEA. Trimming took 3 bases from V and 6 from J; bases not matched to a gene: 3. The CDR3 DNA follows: TGCAGCGTTGAGCTAGCGGGAGGGAGCGAGCAGTACTTC. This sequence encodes CSVELAGGSEQYF.

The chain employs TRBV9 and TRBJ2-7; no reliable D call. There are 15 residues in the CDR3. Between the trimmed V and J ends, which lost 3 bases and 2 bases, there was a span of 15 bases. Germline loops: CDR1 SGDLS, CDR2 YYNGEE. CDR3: CASSAYYDLPYEQYF. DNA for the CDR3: TGTGCCAGCAGCGCCTACTACGACCTCCCCTACGAGCAGTACTTC.

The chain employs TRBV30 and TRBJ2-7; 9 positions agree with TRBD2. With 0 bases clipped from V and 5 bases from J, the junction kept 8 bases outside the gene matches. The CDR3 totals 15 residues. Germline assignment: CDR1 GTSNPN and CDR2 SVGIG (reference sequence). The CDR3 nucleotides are TGTGCCTGGAGTGTAGGGCTAGCGGGAAACGACGAGCAGTACTTC. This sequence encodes CAWSVGLAGNDEQYF.

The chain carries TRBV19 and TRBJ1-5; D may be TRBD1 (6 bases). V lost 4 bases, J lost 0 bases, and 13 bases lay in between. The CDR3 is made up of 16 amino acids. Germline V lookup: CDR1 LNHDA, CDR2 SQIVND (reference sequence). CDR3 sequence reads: CASSTTGTYSNQPQHF. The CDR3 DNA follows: TGTGCCAGTAGTACCACCGGGACATATAGCAATCAGCCCCAGCATTTT.

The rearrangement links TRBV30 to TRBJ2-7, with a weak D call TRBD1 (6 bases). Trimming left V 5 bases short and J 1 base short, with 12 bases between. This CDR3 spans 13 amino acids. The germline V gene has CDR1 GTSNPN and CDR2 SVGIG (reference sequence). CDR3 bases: TGTGCCTGGTCCAGAGGACAGTCCTACGAGCAGTACTTC. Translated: CAWSRGQSYEQYF.

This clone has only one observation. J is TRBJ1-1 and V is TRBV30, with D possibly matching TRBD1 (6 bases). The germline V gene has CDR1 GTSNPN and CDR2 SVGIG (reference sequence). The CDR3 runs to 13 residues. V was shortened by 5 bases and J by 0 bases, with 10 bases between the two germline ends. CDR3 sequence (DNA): TGTGCCTGGGTACGACAGGTGAACACTGAAGCTTTCTTT. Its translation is CAWVRQVNTEAFF.

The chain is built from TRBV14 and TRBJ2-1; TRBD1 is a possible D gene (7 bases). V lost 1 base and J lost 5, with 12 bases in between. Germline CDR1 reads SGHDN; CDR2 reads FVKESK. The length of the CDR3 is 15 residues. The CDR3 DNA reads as TGTGCCAGCAGCCAAGGACAGGGAGGCAACAATGAGCAGTTCTTC. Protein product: CASSQGQGGNNEQFF.

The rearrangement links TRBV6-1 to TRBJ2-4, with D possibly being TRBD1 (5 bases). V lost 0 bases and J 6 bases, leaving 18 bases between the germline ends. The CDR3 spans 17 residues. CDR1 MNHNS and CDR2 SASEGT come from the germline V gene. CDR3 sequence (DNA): TGTGCCAGCAGTGAAGCGGCTGTTCGGACAAGCCTAAACATTCAGTACTTC. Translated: CASSEAAVRTSLNIQYF.

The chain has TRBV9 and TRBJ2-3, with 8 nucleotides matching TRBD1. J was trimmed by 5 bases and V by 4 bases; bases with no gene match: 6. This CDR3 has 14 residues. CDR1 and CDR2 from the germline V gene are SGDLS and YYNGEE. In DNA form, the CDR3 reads TGTGCCAGCAGCTCCAGGGGGCAAGGAGATACGCAGTATTTT. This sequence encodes CASSSRGQGDTQYF. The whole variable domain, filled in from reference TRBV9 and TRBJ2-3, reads DSGVTQTPKHLITATGQRVTLRCSPRSGDLSVYWYQQSLDQGLQFLIQYYNGEERAKGNILERFSAQQFPDLHSELNLSSLELGDSALYFCASSSRGQGDTQYFGPGTRLTVL.